The 8 T cell receptor beta chains below come from one sample, sequenced in a study of T cell changes during pregnancy in multiple sclerosis. Assay used: immunoSEQ multiplex PCR; TCRdb lists only in-frame clones, some missing. The sample shows fewer than 35,000 clones, 90% of them seen only once. This specimen was CD4+ T cells from peripheral blood mononuclear cells, taken in the third trimester of pregnancy. These receptors originate from a female donor in good health, enrolled as a control in a pregnancy study.

The chain recombines TRBV6-1 with TRBJ1-2, with D possibly matching TRBD1 (5 bases). The V end lost 1 base, the J end lost 1 base, and 13 bases lay between the germline ends. Germline-derived CDR1 and CDR2 are MNHNS and SASEGT. The CDR3 extends over 16 amino acids. The CDR3 sequence is CASSEVAGVNNYGYTF. The CDR3 DNA reads as TGTGCCAGCAGTGAAGTGGCGGGGGTCAATAACTATGGCTACACCTTC.

V and J are TRBV27 and TRBJ2-7; maybe TRBD2 (7 bases). This CDR3 comprises 15 residues. V shed 3 bases and J shed 6 bases, with 18 bases lying between them. Per the germline V gene, CDR1 is MNHEY and CDR2 is SMNVEV (reference sequence). The chain's CDR3 is CASSFWGGQGSEQYF. The CDR3 coding sequence is TGTGCCAGCAGTTTCTGGGGGGGGCAGGGATCCGAGCAGTACTTC.

The rearrangement joins TRBV6-1 to TRBJ1-2; TRBD1 is a possible D gene (5 bases). The V gene lost 0 bases and the J gene lost 7 bases, with 15 bases spanning the gap. The CDR3 sequence is 15 residues long. The germline CDR1 and CDR2 sequences are MNHNS and SASEGT. CDR3 residues: CASSEARGRGVGYTF. The DNA of the CDR3 is TGTGCCAGCAGTGAAGCGCGGGGAAGGGGAGTTGGCTACACCTTC.

V is TRBV6-1 and J is TRBJ1-3; 8 nucleotides agree with TRBD1. Per the germline V gene, CDR1 is MNHNS and CDR2 is SASEGT. The CDR3 consists of 15 residues. J lost 0 bases, V lost 9 bases, and 7 bases had no gene match. CDR3 bases: TGTGCCAGTAGACAGGGGACGAGCTCTGGAAACACCATATATTTT. Its protein product is CASRQGTSSGNTIYF.

V usage is TRBV6-6 and J usage is TRBJ1-2; D call uncertain. V was cut by 5 bases and J by 10 bases, with 23 bases left in between. Germline V lookup: CDR1 MNHNY, CDR2 SVGAGI (reference sequence). The CDR3 has 15 amino acids. The CDR3 coding sequence is TGTGCCAGCAGTCGAGGGCTACCGGCGATTGAGGACTACACCTTC. Translation gives CASSRGLPAIEDYTF.

This clone was detected once. The CDR3 sequence: CASSPPSRDYGYTF. The CDR3 nucleotides are TGCGCCAGCAGCCCACCTAGCCGGGACTATGGCTACACCTTC. This chain links TRBV4-1 with TRBJ1-2; no clear D. The CDR3 runs 14 residues. CDR1 MGHRA and CDR2 YSYEKL come from the germline V gene. The V end was cut by 4 bases, the J end by 3 bases, with 12 bases between.

The chain recombines TRBV9 with TRBJ2-1; TRBD2 matches at 9 bases. V gave up 4 bases and J gave up 2 bases; unmatched junction bases: 7. Germline V gene sequence: CDR1 SGDLS, CDR2 YYNGEE. The CDR3 totals 16 residues. Here the CDR3 DNA reads TGTGCCAGCAGCTCGCGCGGGGGGGACCCCTACAATGAGCAGTTCTTC. Translation gives CASSSRGGDPYNEQFF.

The V call is TRBV30, the J call TRBJ2-1, with 8 bases that match TRBD2. The CDR3 is 16 amino acids. CDR1 and CDR2 from the germline V gene are GTSNPN and SVGIG (reference sequence). J was trimmed by 3 bases and V by 0 bases; bases with no gene match: 7. The CDR3 spells CAWSVRGSGNYNEQFF. Written as DNA, the CDR3 is TGTGCCTGGAGTGTACGTGGTAGCGGGAACTACAATGAGCAGTTCTTC.